A selection of T cell receptor beta chains follows, all from one sample in a study of T cell changes during pregnancy in multiple sclerosis. Sequenced by immunoSEQ multiplex PCR; TCRdb stores in-frame clones only, minus some. There are some 85,000 clones in the sample; about 94% occur only once, and around 0.75% lies in the top ten. Sequences were derived from peripheral blood, sampled in the second trimester of pregnancy. The source is a female donor in good health, enrolled as a control in a pregnancy study. CDR3s include the opening cysteine and the closing phenylalanine or tryptophan.

>TRBJ1-1|11|TRBV27
CASSWGGNAFF
>TRBJ2-2|16|TRBV7-3
CASSPAGGVNTGELFF
>TRBJ1-5|13|TRBV15
CATSLIVHQPQHF
>TRBJ1-1|15|TRBV27
CASSFRTGRNTEAFF
>TRBJ2-7|15|TRBV30
CAWSESGGTIYEQYF
>TRBJ2-7|14|TRBV2
CASRRTGLTYEQYF
>TRBJ1-3|14|TRBV7-2
CASSLSSVGNTIYF
>TRBJ1-1|15|TRBV4-3
CASSQVISGQAEAFF
>TRBJ1-1|14|TRBV10-3
CAISEGWGEAEAFF
>TRBJ2-7|12|TRBV29-1
CSIWDFSYEQYF
>TRBJ1-2|17|TRBV9
CASSPREGTRHNYGYTF